This T cell receptor (beta chain) derives from a study of neurological immune-mediated disorders (dated by TCRdb to the late 2010s). A note on the overall study: Among the roughly 35 multiple sclerosis patients, relapsing-remitting MS accounted for 31 and secondary progressive MS accounted for 3. Peripheral blood TCR-beta repertoires from patients with HTLV-I-associated myelopathy (HAM/TSP), patients with multiple sclerosis, and healthy controls were compared in the study using UMI-based sequencing. Alongside PBMC samples, the set of fewer than 110 TCR-beta libraries contained longitudinal samples, technical triplicates, and paired CD4+ and CD8+ T-cell subsets that had been sorted. The cohort included about 70 subjects: approximately 14 with HAM/TSP, about 35 with multiple sclerosis, and some 20 healthy controls. Study-wide conclusions, independent of this receptor: No identical CDR3 amino acid sequences were found to be shared among expanded clones across subjects, suggesting that TCR-beta repertoires were private in all groups. TCR clonal expansion was highest in HAM/TSP patients and lowest in MS patients, with MS patients falling below even healthy controls. Repertoires from 18 of 34 MS patients were grouped by phylogenetic analysis into a cluster of related CDR3 sequences, suggesting a possible repertoire-level signature. No association of the MS cluster with clinical or MRI features was observed, and the need for larger cohorts was stated by the authors.

Unsorted PBMC libraries were generated from 2 million PBMCs stored in RNAlater at -80 °C until RNA extraction. Multiple sclerosis patients were enrolled in a US clinical protocol under which disease progression was evaluated by magnetic resonance imaging. PBMCs were separated from peripheral blood using Ficoll-Hypaque density gradient centrifugation and then cryopreserved in liquid nitrogen. cDNA was synthesized by template-switch 5'RACE using a primer carrying a 10-nucleotide random unique molecular identifier by which each TCR transcript was tagged. Every sequencing run covered 15-18 subjects and yielded more than 180 million TCR-beta sequences. The RNeasy kit was used for extraction of total RNA. The KAPA Real-time Library Amplification kit was used to amplify TCR-beta VDJ regions with primers for the TCR constant region and the 5'RACE anchor. A first PCR added sample indexes and Illumina adaptors, and a second PCR then raised library yield. The roughly 650 bp TCR product was size-selected on a 2% E-gel SizeSelection system after Ampure bead purification. Before pooling, library quality was assessed on a Bioanalyzer, concentration was determined with Qubit, and library quantification was performed with the Kapa Library Quantification kit. Paired-end 2 x 150 bp sequencing of the libraries was performed on an Illumina HiSeq 2500. To increase sequence diversity, roughly 24-31% phiX was spiked into each library pool. Per the authors' processing: The quality-filtered reads were processed with the UMI-based MiGEC pipeline, whose error correction step removed more than 90% of the raw TCR sequences. VDJ genes were aligned to IMGT germline references, and clonotypes were defined by unique CDR3 amino acid sequence plus V-J genes. VDJtools evaluated clonal expansion, Shannon diversity and CDR3 relatedness (CalcPairwiseDistances, ClusterSamples); CLCbio workbench built phylogenetic trees. A clone was classed as expanded if it had 8 or more unique UMIs, a cutoff based on coefficient-of-variation modelling across technical triplicates. TCRdb applied fastp at Q25 and MiXCR to the public reads, then kept only in-frame beta chains. Each entry merges the rows of one CDR3 protein and shows their most common DNA and genes. TCRdb's processing, not the study's, gives the V and J calls here. The sample table lists tens of thousands of distinct CDR3 sequences, approximately 5% of them with a count of one. The leading ten clones occupy 2% to 2.5% of the sample.

This clonotype occurred many times. It has no known antigen specificity. Within one base of it there is no much larger clone, and no base qualities were kept. The CDR3 holds 19 amino acids from the cysteine to the phenylalanine. The read is trimmed to its CDR3 DNA, 57 bases read in frame from base 1. The junction shows trimming of 0 bases on V and 0 bases on J, and the gene matches do not reach 9 bases of it. CDR1 and CDR2 are read off the germline V gene as LGHNA and YNFKEQ. The chain links TRBV4-2 with TRBJ2-2, with 8 bases in between that match TRBD2. The source of this sequence is a woman aged 30 to 39 with multiple sclerosis. Sample: PBMCs. CDR3 protein: CASSQDILAGYTNTGELFF. The nucleotide sequence is given as TGTGCCAGCAGCCAAGATATCCTAGCGGGTTACACGAACACCGGGGAGCTGTTTTTT.